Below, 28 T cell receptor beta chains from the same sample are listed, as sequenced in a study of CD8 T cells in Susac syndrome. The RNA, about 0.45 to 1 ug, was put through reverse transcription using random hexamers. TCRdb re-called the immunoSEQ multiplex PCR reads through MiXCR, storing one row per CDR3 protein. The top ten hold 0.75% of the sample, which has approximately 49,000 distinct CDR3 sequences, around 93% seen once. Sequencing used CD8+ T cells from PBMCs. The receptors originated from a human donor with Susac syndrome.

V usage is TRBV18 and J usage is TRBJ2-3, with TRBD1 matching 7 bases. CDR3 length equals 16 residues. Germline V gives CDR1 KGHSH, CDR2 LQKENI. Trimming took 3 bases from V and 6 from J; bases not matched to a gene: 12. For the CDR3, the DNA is TGTGCCAGCTCACCCTCCCAGACAGGGAGAGCGGATACGCAGTATTTT. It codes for CASSPSQTGRADTQYF.

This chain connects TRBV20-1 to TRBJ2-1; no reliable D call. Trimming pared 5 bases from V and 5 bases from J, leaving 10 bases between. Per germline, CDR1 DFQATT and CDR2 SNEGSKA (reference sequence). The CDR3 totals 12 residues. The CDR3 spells CSAHLENNEQFF. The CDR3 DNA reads TGCAGTGCTCACCTAGAGAACAATGAGCAGTTCTTC.

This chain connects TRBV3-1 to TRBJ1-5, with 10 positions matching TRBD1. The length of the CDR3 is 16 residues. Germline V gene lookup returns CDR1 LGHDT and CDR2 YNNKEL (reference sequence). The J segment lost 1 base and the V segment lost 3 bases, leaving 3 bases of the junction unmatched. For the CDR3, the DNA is TGTGCCAGCAGCCAGGGGACAGGGGTGAGCAATCAGCCCCAGCATTTT. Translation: CASSQGTGVSNQPQHF.

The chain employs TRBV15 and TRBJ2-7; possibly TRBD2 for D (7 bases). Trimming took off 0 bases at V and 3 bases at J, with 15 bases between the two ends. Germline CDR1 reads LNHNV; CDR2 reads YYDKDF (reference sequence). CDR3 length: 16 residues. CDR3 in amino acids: CATSRDHGGRNYEQYF. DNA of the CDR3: TGTGCCACCAGCAGAGATCACGGGGGGCGAAACTACGAGCAGTACTTC.

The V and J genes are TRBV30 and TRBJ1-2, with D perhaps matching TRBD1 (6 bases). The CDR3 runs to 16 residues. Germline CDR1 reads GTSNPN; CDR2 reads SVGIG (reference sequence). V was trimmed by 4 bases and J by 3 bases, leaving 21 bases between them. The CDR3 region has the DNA TGTGCCTGGACACCGGCCAGGGGTGCGTTGGACTATGGCTACACCTTC. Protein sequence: CAWTPARGALDYGYTF.

Here the CDR3 DNA reads TGCAGTGCTTCCACTAGCGGGGACTACGAGCAGTACTTC. This codes for CSASTSGDYEQYF. The gene calls are TRBV20-1 and TRBJ2-7; 10 bases map to TRBD2. In germline, CDR1 is DFQATT, CDR2 SNEGSKA (reference sequence). The CDR3 sequence is 13 residues long. Losses at the gene ends were 5 bases for V and 3 bases for J; bases not matched to a gene: 4.

CDR3 loop: CSVLSVGGRSYEQYF. For the CDR3, the DNA is TGCAGCGTACTAAGCGTGGGGGGCCGGTCCTACGAGCAGTACTTC. The rearrangement links TRBV29-1 to TRBJ2-7, with D possibly being TRBD1 or TRBD2 (6 bases each). Germline V gene sequence: CDR1 SQVTM, CDR2 ANQGSEA. V gave up 6 bases and J gave up 1 base, with 19 bases separating them. CDR3 length equals 15 residues.

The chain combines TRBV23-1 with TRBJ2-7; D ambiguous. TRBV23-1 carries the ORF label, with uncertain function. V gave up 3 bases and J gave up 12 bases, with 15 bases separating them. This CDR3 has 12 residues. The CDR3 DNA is TGCGCCAGCAGTCATCCCCACCGCGGTGTGTACTTC. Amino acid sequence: CASSHPHRGVYF.

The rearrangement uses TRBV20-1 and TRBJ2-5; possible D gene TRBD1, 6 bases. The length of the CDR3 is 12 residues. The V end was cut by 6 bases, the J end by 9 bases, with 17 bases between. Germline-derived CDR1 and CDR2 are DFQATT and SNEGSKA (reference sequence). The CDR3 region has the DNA TGCAGTGCGGCCGGATTACAGGGTCCCCAGTACTTC. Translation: CSAAGLQGPQYF.

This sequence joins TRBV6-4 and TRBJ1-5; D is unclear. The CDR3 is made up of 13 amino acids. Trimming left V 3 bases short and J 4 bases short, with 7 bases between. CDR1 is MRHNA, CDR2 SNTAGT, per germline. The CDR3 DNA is TGTGCCAGCAGTGAAGGAGCGAATCAGCCCCAGCATTTT. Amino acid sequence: CASSEGANQPQHF.

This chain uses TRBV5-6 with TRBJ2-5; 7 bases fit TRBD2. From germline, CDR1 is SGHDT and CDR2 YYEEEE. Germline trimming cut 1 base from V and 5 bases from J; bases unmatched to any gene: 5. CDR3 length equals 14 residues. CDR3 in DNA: TGTGCCAGCAGCTTGCAGGGAGGGATGGAGACCCAGTACTTC. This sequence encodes CASSLQGGMETQYF.

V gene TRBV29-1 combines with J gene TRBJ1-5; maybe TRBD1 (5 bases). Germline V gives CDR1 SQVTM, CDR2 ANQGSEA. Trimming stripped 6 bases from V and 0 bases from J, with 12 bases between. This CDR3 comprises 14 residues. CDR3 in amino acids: CSVGGADSNQPQHF. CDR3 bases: TGCAGCGTCGGAGGGGCGGATAGCAATCAGCCCCAGCATTTT.

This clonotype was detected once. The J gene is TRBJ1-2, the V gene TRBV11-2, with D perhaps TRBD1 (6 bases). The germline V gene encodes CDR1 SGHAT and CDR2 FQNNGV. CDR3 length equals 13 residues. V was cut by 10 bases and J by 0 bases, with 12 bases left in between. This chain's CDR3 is CAILGAPNYGYTF. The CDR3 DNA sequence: TGTGCCATCCTGGGGGCGCCTAACTATGGCTACACCTTC.

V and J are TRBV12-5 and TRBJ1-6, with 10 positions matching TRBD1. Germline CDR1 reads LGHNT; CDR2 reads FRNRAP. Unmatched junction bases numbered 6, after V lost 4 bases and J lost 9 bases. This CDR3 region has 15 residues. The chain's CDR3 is CASGSDRDRGSPLHF. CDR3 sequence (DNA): TGTGCTAGTGGTTCAGACCGGGACAGGGGTTCACCCCTCCACTTT.

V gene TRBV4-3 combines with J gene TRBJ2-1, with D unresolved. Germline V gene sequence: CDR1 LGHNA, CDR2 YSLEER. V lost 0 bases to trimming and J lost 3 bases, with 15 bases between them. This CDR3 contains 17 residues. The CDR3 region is CASSQDQVPGVYNEQFF. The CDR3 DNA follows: TGCGCCAGCAGCCAAGACCAGGTCCCGGGCGTCTACAATGAGCAGTTCTTC.

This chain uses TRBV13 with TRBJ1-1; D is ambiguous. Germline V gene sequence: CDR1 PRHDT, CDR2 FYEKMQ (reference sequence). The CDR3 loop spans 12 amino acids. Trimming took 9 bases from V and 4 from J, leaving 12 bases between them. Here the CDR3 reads CASLVVGTEAFF. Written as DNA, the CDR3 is TGTGCCAGTCTCGTCGTAGGCACTGAAGCTTTCTTT.

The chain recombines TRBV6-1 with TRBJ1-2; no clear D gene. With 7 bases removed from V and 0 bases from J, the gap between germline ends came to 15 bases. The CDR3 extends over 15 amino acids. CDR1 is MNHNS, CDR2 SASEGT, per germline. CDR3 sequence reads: CASTAGLGPNYGYTF. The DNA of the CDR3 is TGTGCCAGCACCGCCGGACTTGGGCCTAACTATGGCTACACCTTC.

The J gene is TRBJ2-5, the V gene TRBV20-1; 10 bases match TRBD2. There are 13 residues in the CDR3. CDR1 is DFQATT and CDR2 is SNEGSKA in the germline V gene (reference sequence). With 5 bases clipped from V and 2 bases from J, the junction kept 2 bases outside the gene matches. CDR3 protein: CSAWTSGQETQYF. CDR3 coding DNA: TGCAGTGCTTGGACTAGCGGACAAGAGACCCAGTACTTC.

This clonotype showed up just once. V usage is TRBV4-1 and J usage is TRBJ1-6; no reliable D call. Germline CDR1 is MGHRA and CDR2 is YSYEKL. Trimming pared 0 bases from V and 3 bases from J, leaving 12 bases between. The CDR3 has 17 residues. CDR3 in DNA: TGCGCCAGCAGCCAAGATTCTGGAGTGAACTATAATTCACCCCTCCACTTT. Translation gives CASSQDSGVNYNSPLHF.

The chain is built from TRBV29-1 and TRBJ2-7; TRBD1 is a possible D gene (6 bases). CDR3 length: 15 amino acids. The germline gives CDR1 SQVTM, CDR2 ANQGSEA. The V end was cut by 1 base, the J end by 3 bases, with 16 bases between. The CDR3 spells CSVEVGGSGDYEQYF. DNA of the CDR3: TGCAGCGTTGAAGTAGGGGGAAGTGGTGACTACGAGCAGTACTTC.

For the CDR3, the DNA is TGCAGTGCTAGAGGTATCGGCTCGACAGTTATCGATAACACTGAAGCTTTCTTT. Translation: CSARGIGSTVIDNTEAFF. The V gene is TRBV20-1, the J gene TRBJ1-1; TRBD1 might be the D (5 bases). Germline lookup yields CDR1 DFQATT and CDR2 SNEGSKA (reference sequence). V dropped 1 base and J dropped 2 bases, with 23 bases sitting between them. The CDR3 contains 18 residues.

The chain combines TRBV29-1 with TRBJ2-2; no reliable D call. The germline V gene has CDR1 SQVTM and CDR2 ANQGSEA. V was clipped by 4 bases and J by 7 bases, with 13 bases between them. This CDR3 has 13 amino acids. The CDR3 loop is CSVARPSVGELFF. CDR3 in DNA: TGCAGCGTTGCGAGACCCTCGGTCGGGGAGCTGTTTTTT.

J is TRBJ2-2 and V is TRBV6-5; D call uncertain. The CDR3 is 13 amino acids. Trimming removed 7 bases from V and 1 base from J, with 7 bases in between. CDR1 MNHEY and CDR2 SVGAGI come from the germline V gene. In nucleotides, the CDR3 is TGTGCCAGCATACAGCAGAACACCGGGGAGCTGTTTTTT. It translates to CASIQQNTGELFF.

This CDR3 is CASSLQRYNSPLHF. Written as DNA, the CDR3 is TGTGCCAGCAGTTTGCAGAGGTATAATTCACCCCTCCACTTT. The chain uses TRBV27 and TRBJ1-6; D is uncertain. The CDR3 loop spans 14 amino acids. The germline V gene has CDR1 MNHEY and CDR2 SMNVEV (reference sequence). Trimming left V 3 bases short and J 4 bases short, with 7 bases between.

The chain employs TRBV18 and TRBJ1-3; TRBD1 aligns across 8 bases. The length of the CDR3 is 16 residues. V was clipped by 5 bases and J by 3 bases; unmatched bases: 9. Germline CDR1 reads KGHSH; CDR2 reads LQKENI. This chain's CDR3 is CASSARQGTLGNTIYF. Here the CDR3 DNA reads TGTGCCAGCTCAGCAAGACAGGGGACCCTTGGAAACACCATATATTTT. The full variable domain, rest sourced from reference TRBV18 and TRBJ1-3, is NAGVMQNPRHLVRRRGQEARLRCSPMKGHSHVYWYRQLPEEGLKFMVYLQKENIIDESGMPKERFSAEFPKEGPSILRIQQVVRGDSAAYFCASSARQGTLGNTIYFGEGSWLTVV.

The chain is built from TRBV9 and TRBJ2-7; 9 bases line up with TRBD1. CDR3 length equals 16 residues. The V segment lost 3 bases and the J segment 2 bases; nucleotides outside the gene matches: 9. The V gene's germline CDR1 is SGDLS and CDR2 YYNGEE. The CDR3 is CASSADAGQGAYEQYF. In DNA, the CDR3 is TGTGCCAGCAGCGCGGACGCGGGACAGGGCGCCTACGAGCAGTACTTC.

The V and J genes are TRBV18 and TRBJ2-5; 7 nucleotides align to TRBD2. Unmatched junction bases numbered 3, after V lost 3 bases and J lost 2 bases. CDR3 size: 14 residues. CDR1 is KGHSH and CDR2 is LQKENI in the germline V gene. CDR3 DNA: TGTGCCAGCTCACCGGGAGGGAAACAAGAGACCCAGTACTTC. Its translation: CASSPGGKQETQYF.

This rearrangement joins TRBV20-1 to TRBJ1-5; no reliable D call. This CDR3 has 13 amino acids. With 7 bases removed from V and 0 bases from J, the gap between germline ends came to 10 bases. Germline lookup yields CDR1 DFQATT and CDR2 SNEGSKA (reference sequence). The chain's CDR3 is CSGTVPSNQPQHF. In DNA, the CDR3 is TGCAGTGGGACGGTACCTAGCAATCAGCCCCAGCATTTT.